This TCR beta chain was sequenced for a study of naive and memory T cell subsets. Both TRBC1 and TRBC2 were covered by a beta constant-region primer of two equimolar oligonucleotides. TCRdb re-derived calls from the UMI-ligation and nested PCR reads in MiXCR, one entry per CDR3 protein. The sample has about 90,000 distinct CDR3 sequences; around 7% are singletons. Turning to this clonotype: The antigen is not known.

There are 17 residues in the CDR3. Germline-derived CDR1 and CDR2 are MDHEN and SYDVKM. J was trimmed by 10 bases and V by 3 bases; bases with no gene match: 18. Study conclusions and caveats: TCR counts from RNA may reflect activation-linked expression changes.

The sample comprised central memory CD4+ T cells from blood. The chain couples TRBV28 to TRBJ2-3; the match to TRBD1 covers 8 bases. The sequence was obtained from a human donor in good health. CDR3 DNA: TGTGCCAGCAGTTTCATCTGGGACAGGAGGAGTCCCGGGCCGCAGTATTTT. As protein: CASSFIWDRRSPGPQYF.